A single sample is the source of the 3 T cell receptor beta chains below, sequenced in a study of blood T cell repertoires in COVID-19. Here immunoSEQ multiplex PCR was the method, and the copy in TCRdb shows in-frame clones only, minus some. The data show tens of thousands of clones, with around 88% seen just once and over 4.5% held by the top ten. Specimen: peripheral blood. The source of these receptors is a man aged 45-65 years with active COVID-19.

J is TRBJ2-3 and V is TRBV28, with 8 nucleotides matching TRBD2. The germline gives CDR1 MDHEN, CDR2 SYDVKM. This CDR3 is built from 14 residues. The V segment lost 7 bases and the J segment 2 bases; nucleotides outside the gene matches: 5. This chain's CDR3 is CASNQRGITDTQYF. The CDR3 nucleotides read TGTGCCAGCAATCAGCGGGGGATCACAGATACGCAGTATTTT.

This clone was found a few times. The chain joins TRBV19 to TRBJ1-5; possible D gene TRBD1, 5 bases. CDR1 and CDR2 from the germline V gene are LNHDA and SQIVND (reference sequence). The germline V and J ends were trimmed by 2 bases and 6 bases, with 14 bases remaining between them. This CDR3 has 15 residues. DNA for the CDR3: TGTGCCAGTAGTATATCAGGGTTTAAGGGTCAGCCCCAGCATTTT. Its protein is CASSISGFKGQPQHF. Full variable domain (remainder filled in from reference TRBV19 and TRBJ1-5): DGGITQSPKYLFRKEGQNVTLSCEQNLNHDAMYWYRQDPGQGLRLIYYSQIVNDFQKGDIAEGYSVSREKKESFPLTVTSAQKNPTAFYLCASSISGFKGQPQHFGDGTRLSIL.

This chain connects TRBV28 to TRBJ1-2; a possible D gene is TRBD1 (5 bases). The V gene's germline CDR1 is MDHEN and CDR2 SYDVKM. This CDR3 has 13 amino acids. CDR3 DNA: TGTGCAGCTGGACCAGGGTGGGGCTATGGCTACACCTTC. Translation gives CAAGPGWGYGYTF.